Listed below are T cell receptor beta chains from one sample, sequenced in a study of T cell responses to AZD1222 COVID-19 vaccine. The data were produced by immunoSEQ multiplex PCR, yet TCRdb's version contains in-frame clones alone and is incomplete. The repertoire holds approximately 150,000 clones, around 90% seen once, with 6.5% to 8% in the top ten. The sequencing used peripheral blood, collected 28 days after the second dose of the MenACWY control vaccine. These receptor sequences come from an adult who received the MenACWY meningococcal vaccine as a control. Both conserved end residues are trimmed from each CDR3. Not every row has a clone size; where given, it reads once, few, many or a size class.

size	V	CDR3
-	TRBV5-6	ASSLWRRSNEQF
-	TRBV5-1	ASSDGNEKLF
-	TRBV19	ASRSSGGSTDTQY
-	TRBV5-8	ASSLDGTGGVDIEAF
-	TRBV28	ASSSGGIRNEQF
-	TRBV27	ASSVTGTDTQY
-	TRBV24-1	ATSVERPNTGELF
once	TRBV2	ASSEGGTALYGYT
-	TRBV6-5	ASSDSYTGELF
-	TRBV6-1	ASSEQGTPSTNGEKLF
-	TRBV7-2	ASSGTSGGNNEQF
-	TRBV10-3	AISTLDRVGTF
-	TRBV10-2	ASSNSGGYT
-	TRBV28	ASSLLRLSEGRGYT
-	TRBV27	ASSLSLGGTQY
-	TRBV6-2/TRBV6-3	ASSYAAPGPDTQY
-	TRBV29-1	SASGQGDYNEQF
-	TRBV11-3	ASSLHRNTEAF
-	TRBV20-1	SASQGPTNEKLF
-	TRBV6-2/TRBV6-3	ASSSPNWNGYT
-	TRBV3-1/TRBV3-2	ASSRSGAAQGDTQY
-	TRBV28	ASGTDGAGPTYGYT
-	TRBV2	ASRTGLNTEAF
once	TRBV28	ASSVQGGYT
once	TRBV19	ASTWDRGAGELF
-	TRBV19	ASSTTSGADTQY
-	TRBV29-1	SVLPGGASSYEQY
-	TRBV7-8	ASSPAGGVTGELF
-	TRBV29-1	SAERTMGYT
once	TRBV7-9	ASSPQGAGYEQY
-	TRBV28	ASTLTGRYQPQH
-	TRBV5-1	ASRRTSGRTAAYNEQF
-	TRBV30	AGGQGNTEAF
-	TRBV7-9	ASSQQGARLNEQF
-	TRBV28	ASSLWAGGYNEQF
-	TRBV18	ASSPGVASEQY
-	TRBV7-9	ASSLTGGANSQPQH
few	TRBV4-3	ASSQVTWQGEAF
-	TRBV19	ASSIQVRSGANVLT
-	TRBV10-1	ASSVTGWADQPQH
-	TRBV6-6	ASTTGNYGYT
-	TRBV6-2/TRBV6-3	ASSPPGGSSNSPLH
-	TRBV18	ASSPQGDYQPQH
-	TRBV7-2	ASSLALGTGRKDIT
-	TRBV18	ASSPRQGEAEAF
-	TRBV13	ASSLRQAENIQY
-	TRBV24-1	ATSDPGGQGATGELF
-	TRBV27	ASMGQMNTEAF
-	TRBV7-3	ASSLGGGDGTYEQY
once	TRBV7-2	ASNPQGLAGVTDTQY
-	TRBV18	ASSQDRVVNEQY
-	TRBV18	ASSPPSSYEQY
-	TRBV19	ASRDDPNTEAF
-	TRBV19	ASRLGVIANEQF
-	TRBV2	ASSESGGVNTGELF
-	TRBV5-3	ARSLGSGLNTEAF
-	TRBV7-8	ASSLAAYEQY